This T cell receptor beta chain came from a study of blood T cells in healthy people across ages. The study, taken as a whole, reports: Because sorting was not performed, PBMCs prevented conclusive naive versus antigen-experienced comparison. A strong correlation was found between TCR beta diversity and the percentage of naive T cells.

All donors came from Russia, were Caucasian and healthy, and spanned ages about 6 to 95. Germline V lookup: CDR1 LNHNV, CDR2 YYDKDF (reference sequence). This CDR3 has 16 amino acids. V lost 1 base, J lost 8 bases, and 10 bases stayed unmatched. To note about this clonotype: Its antigen is as yet unknown.

It was with a sample-barcoded 5' primer and a J-beta primer mix that a second PCR of roughly 7 to 12 cycles was run. A template-switch adaptor with 12 random nucleotides tagged each cDNA molecule. Each CDR3 protein gets one entry after TCRdb re-called the 5' RACE reads with MiXCR. The sample lists about 780,000 distinct CDR3 sequences; more than 35% were seen once. V gene TRBV15 combines with J gene TRBJ2-3, with 9 bases fitting TRBD2. The TCR originated in an older man in good health. Sample: blood. In nucleotides, the CDR3 is TGTGCCACCAGCAGAGGACTAGCGGCGGCAGATGGTACGCAGTATTTT. Its translation: CATSRGLAAADGTQYF. Combining the CDR3 with reference TRBV15 and TRBJ2-3 gives the whole variable domain DAMVIQNPRYQVTQFGKPVTLSCSQTLNHNVMYWYQQKSSQAPKLLFHYYDKDFNNEADTPDNFQSRRPNTSFCFLDIRSPGLGDTAMYLCATSRGLAAADGTQYFGPGTRLTVL.